This is a list of T cell receptor beta chains from one sample in a study of shared clonotypes between healthy human individuals. Here immunoSEQ multiplex PCR was the method, and the copy in TCRdb shows in-frame clones only, minus some. The sample includes about 110,000 clones, over 65% seen only once; the top ten take about 25%. Sequenced sample: memory CD8+ T cells sorted from blood. The receptor set was obtained from a woman aged 25 to 39 in good health. Each CDR3 is given with its conserved first and last residue. A D gene is named only where the DNA matches it firmly. Clone size is stated in some rows and not others, as once, few, many or a class when expanded.

>TRBJ2-7|16|TRBV27|TRBD2|.
TGTGCCAGCAGTCCTCTGACTAGCGTATCCTTCTACGAGCAGTACTTC
CASSPLTSVSFYEQYF
>TRBJ1-4|17|TRBV11-2|TRBD1|.
TGTGCCAGCAGCTCTTCCCACACCGGGACAGAAGGTGAAAAACTGTTTTTT
CASSSSHTGTEGEKLFF
>TRBJ2-3|16|TRBV11-2|TRBD1|.
TGTGCCAGCAGCTCTGGGACAGGGGGCGCGGTAGATACGCAGTATTTT
CASSSGTGGAVDTQYF
>TRBJ1-1|15|TRBV5-1|TRBD1|.
TGCGCCAGCAGCTGGGCGGGACAGGGGAACACTGAAGCTTTCTTT
CASSWAGQGNTEAFF
>TRBJ1-5|14|TRBV28|.|.
TGTGCCAGCAGCCTAACAGGGCACAATCAGCCCCAGCATTTT
CASSLTGHNQPQHF
>TRBJ1-5|16|TRBV28|TRBD1|once
TGTGCCAGCAGTTTTATGGGACAGGGGGCAGGTCAGCCCCAGCATTTT
CASSFMGQGAGQPQHF
>TRBJ2-7|16|TRBV19|TRBD2|few
TGTGCCAGTAGTCTCGATCATGGGACTAGCTTCTACGAGCAGTACTTC
CASSLDHGTSFYEQYF
>TRBJ1-3|12|TRBV10-3|.|.
TGTGCCATCAGGGACCCCCTCGCCACCATATATTTT
CAIRDPLATIYF
>TRBJ2-3|14|TRBV6-4|TRBD2|many
TGTGCCAGCAAGCCAGCGGGAGAAGGAGATACGCAGTATTTT
CASKPAGEGDTQYF
>TRBJ2-3|16|TRBV15|TRBD1|.
TGTGCCACCAGCAAAGGAGCGGGACAGGGGACAGATACGCAGTATTTT
CATSKGAGQGTDTQYF
>TRBJ2-5|13|TRBV19|.|.
TGTGCCAGTAGTCTCCGAAGTACGGAGACCCAGTACTTC
CASSLRSTETQYF
>TRBJ1-2|11|TRBV6-1|.|.
TGTGCCAGCAGTGCCTCGGGGGACTACACCTTC
CASSASGDYTF
>TRBJ1-4|15|TRBV14|.|few
TGTGCCAGCAGCCAAGGCCAAGGGGCCCACGAAAAACTGTTTTTT
CASSQGQGAHEKLFF
>TRBJ2-4|13|TRBV19|TRBD1|.
TGTGCCAGTAGTATGGGACAGGGGGACATTCAGTACTTC
CASSMGQGDIQYF
>TRBJ2-1|15|TRBV7-9|.|many
TGTGCCAGCAGCTTAGTTGCGGGATTCACCAATGAGCAGTTCTTC
CASSLVAGFTNEQFF
>TRBJ2-1|15|TRBV4-2|.|.
TGTGCCAGCAGCCACCATCGAACTATGGGGAATGAGCAGTTCTTC
CASSHHRTMGNEQFF
>TRBJ2-7|14|TRBV28|TRBD1|.
TGTGCCAGCAGGTTCAGGGGGCGTATCTACGAGCAGTACTTC
CASRFRGRIYEQYF
>TRBJ2-2|18|TRBV10-2|TRBD2|.
TGCGCCAGCAGCAAAAAGAGGACTAGCGGGATCCACACCGGGGAGCTGTTTTTT
CASSKKRTSGIHTGELFF
>TRBJ2-7|18|TRBV2|.|once
TGTGCCAGCGGAACTGGACTCCTCTCGAGGATCAGCTCCTACGAGCAGTACTTC
CASGTGLLSRISSYEQYF
>TRBJ2-7|15|TRBV6-1|TRBD2|.
TGTGCCAGCAGTGAAGGGACTAGCGGCTCCTACGAGCAGTACTTC
CASSEGTSGSYEQYF
>TRBJ1-1|17|TRBV27|.|.
TGTGCCAGCAGTCCCCTAAAGGGTCTTTCAGGGGACACTGAAGCTTTCTTT
CASSPLKGLSGDTEAFF
>TRBJ1-2|15|TRBV30|.|once
TGTGCCTGCGGAGATACGGGACACCGAAACTATGGCTACACCTTC
CACGDTGHRNYGYTF
>TRBJ1-1|14|TRBV15|.|.
TGTGCCACCAGCGGGCAACTCCGGGTCACTGAAGCTTTCTTT
CATSGQLRVTEAFF
>TRBJ2-3|14|TRBV7-2|TRBD1|once
TGTGCCAGCAGCTTTAGCCAGGGGGCAGATACGCAGTATTTT
CASSFSQGADTQYF
>TRBJ2-7|15|TRBV4-1|.|many
TGCGCCAGCAGCCAAGAATTGGACGGGATCTACGAGCAGTACTTC
CASSQELDGIYEQYF
>TRBJ2-3|15|TRBV15|.|.
TGTGCCACCAGCAGAGATAGATCACCAGGCAATACGCAGTATTTT
CATSRDRSPGNTQYF
>TRBJ2-1|14|TRBV9|.|once
TGTGCCAGCAGCGTAATCCTACAAGGCGATGAGCAGTTCTTC
CASSVILQGDEQFF
>TRBJ2-3|15|TRBV6-1|TRBD2|.
TGTGCCAGCAGTGATTCTAGCGGGAGCCCAGATACGCAGTATTTT
CASSDSSGSPDTQYF
>TRBJ2-3|13|TRBV7-6|TRBD1|few
TGTGCCAGCAGCTCCGAACAGGGGGATACGCAGTATTTT
CASSSEQGDTQYF
>TRBJ2-1|15|TRBV5-1|TRBD1|.
TGCGCCAGCAGCTTGGAAGGGACAGGGGGCGATGAGCAGTTCTTC
CASSLEGTGGDEQFF
>TRBJ2-6|16|TRBV30|TRBD1|many
TGTGCCGGCTCCGGGACAGGGGTCTCTGGGGCCAACGTCCTGACTTTC
CAGSGTGVSGANVLTF
>TRBJ2-3|16|TRBV30|TRBD2|.
TGTGCCTGGAGTGTTGGGACTAGCGGGAGCACAGATACGCAGTATTTT
CAWSVGTSGSTDTQYF
>TRBJ2-7|14|TRBV7-2|.|.
TGTGCCAGCAGCGCGGGGCTAGTGTTATACGAGCAGTACTTC
CASSAGLVLYEQYF
>TRBJ2-7|12|TRBV5-1|.|few
TGCGCCAGCAGCTTGGGGGACTACGAGCAGTACTTC
CASSLGDYEQYF
>TRBJ1-5|14|TRBV4-1|.|.
TGCGCCAGCAGCTCGGACAGCAACAATCAGCCCCAGCATTTT
CASSSDSNNQPQHF
>TRBJ1-2|14|TRBV6-1|.|.
TGTGCCAGCAGTGAATACAGACGGTACTATGGCTACACCTTC
CASSEYRRYYGYTF
>TRBJ2-1|13|TRBV15|.|.
TGTGCCACCAGCAGAGATCTGGTGGATGAGCAGTTCTTC
CATSRDLVDEQFF
>TRBJ1-2|13|TRBV2|TRBD1|.
TGTGCCAGCAGGGGGACAGGGGAGAATGGCTACACCTTC
CASRGTGENGYTF
>TRBJ2-7|12|TRBV7-9|.|few
TGTGCCAGCAGCTTAGGGGTGTACGAGCAGTACTTC
CASSLGVYEQYF
>TRBJ2-5|17|TRBV28|TRBD1|few
TGTGCCAGCAGTTTGTGGACATCCGGGACAGTACAAGAGACCCAGTACTTC
CASSLWTSGTVQETQYF
>TRBJ2-7|19|TRBV2|TRBD2|.
TGTGCCAGCAACCACCCCGGCCGGACTAGCGGGAGCTTTTTCTACGAGCAGTACTTC
CASNHPGRTSGSFFYEQYF
>TRBJ1-5|14|TRBV4-2|.|.
TGTGCCAGCAGCTTGGCAGGTCCTGAGCAGCCCCAGCATTTT
CASSLAGPEQPQHF
>TRBJ2-7|14|TRBV11-2|.|.
TGTGCCAGCACCTCGTGGCGGGATCCCTACGAGCAGTACTTC
CASTSWRDPYEQYF
>TRBJ1-2|13|TRBV19|.|.
TGTGCCAGTAGCCTCAGCGGGGACTATGGCTACACCTTC
CASSLSGDYGYTF
>TRBJ2-1|16|TRBV5-6|TRBD2|few
TGTGCCAGCAGATCTTGGGCGGGAGGCTCCTACAATGAGCAGTTCTTC
CASRSWAGGSYNEQFF
>TRBJ2-7|15|TRBV7-9|.|.
TGTGCCAGCAGCATCTACAGGGATGGGGCTGACGAGCAGTACTTC
CASSIYRDGADEQYF
>TRBJ2-7|16|TRBV27|.|.
TGTGCCAGCAGTTTACAAGGAGGGGCTCCCTACTACGAGCAGTACTTC
CASSLQGGAPYYEQYF
>TRBJ1-3|18|TRBV4-1|.|.
TGCGCCAGCAGCCCCGACTTCCTTAGCGACAGGCCCCCGGGGACCATATATTTT
CASSPDFLSDRPPGTIYF
>TRBJ2-7|14|TRBV2|.|.
TGTGCCAGCAGTGAAGCTAGCGGTTCCTACGAGCAGTACTTC
CASSEASGSYEQYF
>TRBJ2-7|11|TRBV20-1|.|once
TGCAGTGCGGGTCTTTGGGGCGAGCAGTACTTC
CSAGLWGEQYF
>TRBJ1-5|13|TRBV7-9|.|.
TGTGCCAGCAGCTTAGAGGGGTGGCAGCCCCAGCATTTT
CASSLEGWQPQHF